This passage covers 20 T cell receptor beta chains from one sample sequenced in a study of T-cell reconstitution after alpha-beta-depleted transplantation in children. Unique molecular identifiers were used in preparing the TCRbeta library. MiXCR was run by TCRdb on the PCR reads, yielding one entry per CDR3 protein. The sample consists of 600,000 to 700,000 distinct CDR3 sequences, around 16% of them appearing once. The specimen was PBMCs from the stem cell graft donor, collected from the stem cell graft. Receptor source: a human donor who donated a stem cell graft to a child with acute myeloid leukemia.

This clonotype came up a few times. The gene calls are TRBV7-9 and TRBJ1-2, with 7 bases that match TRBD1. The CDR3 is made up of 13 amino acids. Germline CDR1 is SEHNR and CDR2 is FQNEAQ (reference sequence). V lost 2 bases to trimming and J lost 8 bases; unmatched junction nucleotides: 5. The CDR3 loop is CASSLRGLLGYTF. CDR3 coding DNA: TGTGCCAGCAGCTTAAGGGGGCTTTTGGGCTACACCTTC.

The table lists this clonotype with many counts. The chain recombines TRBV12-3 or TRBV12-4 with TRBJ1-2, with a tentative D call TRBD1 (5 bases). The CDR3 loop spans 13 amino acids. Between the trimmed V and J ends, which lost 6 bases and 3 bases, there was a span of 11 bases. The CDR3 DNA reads TGTGCCAGCAGCCTAACGACAGACTATGGCTACACCTTC. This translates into CASSLTTDYGYTF.

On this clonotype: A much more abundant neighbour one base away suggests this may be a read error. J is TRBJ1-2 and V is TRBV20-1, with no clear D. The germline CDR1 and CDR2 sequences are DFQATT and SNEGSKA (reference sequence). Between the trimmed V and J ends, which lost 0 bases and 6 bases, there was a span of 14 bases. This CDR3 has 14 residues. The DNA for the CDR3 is TGCAGTGCTAGAGATTACCAGAGAGCGCATGGCTACACCTTC. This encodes CSARDYQRAHGYTF.

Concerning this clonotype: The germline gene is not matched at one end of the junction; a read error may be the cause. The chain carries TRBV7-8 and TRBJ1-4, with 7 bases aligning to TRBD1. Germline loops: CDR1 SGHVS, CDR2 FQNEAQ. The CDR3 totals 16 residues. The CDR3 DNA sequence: TGTGCCAGCAGCTTAGACCAACAGGGGACTAATGAAAGACTGTTTTTT. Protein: CASSLDQQGTNERLFF. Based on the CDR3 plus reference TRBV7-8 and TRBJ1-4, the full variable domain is GAGVSQSPRYKVAKRGQDVALRCDPISGHVSLFWYQQALGQGPEFLTYFQNEAQLDKSGLPSDRFFAERPEGSVSTLKIQRTQQEDSAVYLCASSLDQQGTNERLFFGSGTQLSVL.

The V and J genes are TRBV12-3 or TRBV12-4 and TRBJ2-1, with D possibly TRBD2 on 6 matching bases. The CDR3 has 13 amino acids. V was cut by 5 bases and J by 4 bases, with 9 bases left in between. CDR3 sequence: CASSTGTYNEQFF. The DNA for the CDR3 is TGTGCCAGCAGTACCGGGACTTACAATGAGCAGTTCTTC.

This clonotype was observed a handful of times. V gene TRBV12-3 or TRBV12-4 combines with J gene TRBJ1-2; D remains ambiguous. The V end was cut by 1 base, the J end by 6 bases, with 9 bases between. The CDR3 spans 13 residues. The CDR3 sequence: CASSLVQRHGYTF. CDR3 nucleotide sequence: TGTGCCAGCAGTTTAGTTCAGAGGCATGGCTACACCTTC.

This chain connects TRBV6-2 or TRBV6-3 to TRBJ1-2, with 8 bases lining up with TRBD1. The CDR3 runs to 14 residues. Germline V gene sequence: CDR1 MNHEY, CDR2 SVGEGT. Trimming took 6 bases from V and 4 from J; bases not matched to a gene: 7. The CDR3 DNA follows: TGTGCCAGCAGAAATCGGACAGGGACCTATGGCTACACCTTC. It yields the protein CASRNRTGTYGYTF.

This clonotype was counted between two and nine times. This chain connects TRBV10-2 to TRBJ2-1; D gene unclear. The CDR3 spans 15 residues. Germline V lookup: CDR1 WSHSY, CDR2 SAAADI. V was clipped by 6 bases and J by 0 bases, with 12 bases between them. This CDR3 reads CASSSGLGSYNEQFF. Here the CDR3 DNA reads TGCGCCAGCAGCTCTGGGTTGGGCTCCTACAATGAGCAGTTCTTC.

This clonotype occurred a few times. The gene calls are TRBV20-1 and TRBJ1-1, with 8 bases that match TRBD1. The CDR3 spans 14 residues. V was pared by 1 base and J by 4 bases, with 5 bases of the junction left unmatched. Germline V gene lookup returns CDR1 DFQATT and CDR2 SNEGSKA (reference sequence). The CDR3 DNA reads TGCAGTGCTAGAGTCCCTACAGGGGGCACTGAAGCTTTCTTT. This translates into CSARVPTGGTEAFF.

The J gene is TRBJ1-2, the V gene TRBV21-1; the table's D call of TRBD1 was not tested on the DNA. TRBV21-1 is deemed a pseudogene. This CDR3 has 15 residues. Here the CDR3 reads CASSRRDRGPAGYTF. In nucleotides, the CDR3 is TGTGCCAGCAGCCGGCGGGACAGGGGCCCGGCTGGCTACACCTTC.

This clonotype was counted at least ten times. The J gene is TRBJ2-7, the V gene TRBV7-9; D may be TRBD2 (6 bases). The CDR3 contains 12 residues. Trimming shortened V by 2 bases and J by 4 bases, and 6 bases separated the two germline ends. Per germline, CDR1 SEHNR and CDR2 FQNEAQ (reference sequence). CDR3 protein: CASSLRGYEQYF. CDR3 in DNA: TGTGCCAGCAGCTTACGGGGGTACGAGCAGTACTTC.

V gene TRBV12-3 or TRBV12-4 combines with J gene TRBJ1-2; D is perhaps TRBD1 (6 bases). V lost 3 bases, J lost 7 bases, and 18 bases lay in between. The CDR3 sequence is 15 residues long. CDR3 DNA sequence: TGTGCCAGCAGTTTTGTGGGGGGCGAAGTATTTGGCTACACCTTC. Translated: CASSFVGGEVFGYTF.

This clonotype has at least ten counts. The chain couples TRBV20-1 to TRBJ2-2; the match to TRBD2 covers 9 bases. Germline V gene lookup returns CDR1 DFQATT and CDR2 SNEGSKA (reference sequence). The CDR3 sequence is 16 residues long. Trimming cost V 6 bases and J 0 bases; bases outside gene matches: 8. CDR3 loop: CSARPSGAANTGELFF. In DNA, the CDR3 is TGCAGTGCCAGACCTAGCGGGGCCGCGAACACCGGGGAGCTGTTTTTT.

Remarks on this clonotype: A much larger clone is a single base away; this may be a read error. The CDR3 bases are TGCAGGGTTGGGGCGGCAGGAGACAACACTGAAGCTTTCTTT. This codes for CRVGAAGDNTEAFF. The chain carries TRBV29-1 and TRBJ1-1; weak D call: TRBD1 (5 bases). The CDR3 runs to 14 residues. CDR1 is SQVTM and CDR2 is ANQGSEA in the germline V gene.

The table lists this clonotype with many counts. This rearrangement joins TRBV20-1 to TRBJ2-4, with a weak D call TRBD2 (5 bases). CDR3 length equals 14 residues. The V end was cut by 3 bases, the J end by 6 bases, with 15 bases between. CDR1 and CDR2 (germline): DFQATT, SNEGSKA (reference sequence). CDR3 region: CSARKRIELNIQYF. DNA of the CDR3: TGCAGTGCTAGGAAGCGGATAGAATTAAACATTCAGTACTTC.

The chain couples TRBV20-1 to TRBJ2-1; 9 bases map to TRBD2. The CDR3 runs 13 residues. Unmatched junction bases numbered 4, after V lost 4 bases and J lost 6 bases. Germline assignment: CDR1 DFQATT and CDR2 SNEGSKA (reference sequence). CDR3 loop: CSATAGGPNEQFF. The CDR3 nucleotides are TGCAGTGCTACAGCGGGGGGCCCCAATGAGCAGTTCTTC.

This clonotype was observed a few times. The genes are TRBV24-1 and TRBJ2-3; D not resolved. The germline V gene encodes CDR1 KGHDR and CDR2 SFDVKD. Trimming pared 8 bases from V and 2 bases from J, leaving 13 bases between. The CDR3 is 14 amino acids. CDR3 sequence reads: CATMGNLFTDTQYF. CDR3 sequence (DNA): TGTGCCACCATGGGAAACCTCTTCACAGATACGCAGTATTTT.

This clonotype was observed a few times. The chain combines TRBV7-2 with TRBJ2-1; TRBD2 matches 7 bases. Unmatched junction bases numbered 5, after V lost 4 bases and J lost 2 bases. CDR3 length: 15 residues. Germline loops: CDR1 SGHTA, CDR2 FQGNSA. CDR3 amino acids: CASSSTGGAYNEQFF. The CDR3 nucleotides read TGTGCCAGCAGCTCTACGGGGGGAGCCTACAATGAGCAGTTCTTC.

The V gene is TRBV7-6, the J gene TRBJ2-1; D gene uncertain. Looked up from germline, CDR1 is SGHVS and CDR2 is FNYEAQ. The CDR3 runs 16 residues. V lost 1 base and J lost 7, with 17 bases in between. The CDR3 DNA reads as TGTGCCAGCAGCTTAGATGGCGGACCCCCTTTGAATGAGCAGTTCTTC. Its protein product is CASSLDGGPPLNEQFF.

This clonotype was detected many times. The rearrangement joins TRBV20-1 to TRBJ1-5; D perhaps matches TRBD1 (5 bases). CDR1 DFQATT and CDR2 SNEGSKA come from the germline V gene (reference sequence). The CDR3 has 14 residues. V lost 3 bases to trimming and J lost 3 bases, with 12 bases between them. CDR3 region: CSASSRDFNQPQHF. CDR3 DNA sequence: TGCAGTGCTAGCTCCCGGGACTTCAATCAGCCCCAGCATTTT.